These T cell receptor beta chains were read from a single sample in a study of beta chain features in type 1 diabetes. Produced via immunoSEQ multiplex PCR; TCRdb's table is partial and in-frame only. This table has about 640,000 clones, around 12% appearing once. Sequencing was carried out using naive CD4+ T cells from blood. These receptors all come from a man aged 25-45 years with type 1 diabetes. The CDR3 runs from the conserved cysteine through the conserved F or W. Fields, in order: D gene, J gene, clone size, V gene, CDR3 DNA, CDR3 protein. D genes are given only for firm matches. Clone size is stated in some rows and not others, as once, few, many or a class when expanded.

d_gene: NA; j_gene: TRBJ1-2; abundance: few; v_gene: TRBV6-5; CDR3nt: TGTGCCAGCAGTCTGGACCTCAACTATGGCTACACCTTC; CDR3aa: CASSLDLNYGYTF
d_gene: TRBD1; j_gene: TRBJ2-7; abundance: few; v_gene: TRBV30; CDR3nt: TGTGCCTGGAGTGACTACCGCCACTGGACAGGGGCTAACGAGCAGTACTTC; CDR3aa: CAWSDYRHWTGANEQYF
d_gene: NA; j_gene: TRBJ2-1; abundance: NA; v_gene: TRBV7-9; CDR3nt: TGTGCCAGCAGCTTATCCGTTGATGAGCAGTTCTTC; CDR3aa: CASSLSVDEQFF
d_gene: NA; j_gene: TRBJ2-3; abundance: NA; v_gene: TRBV18; CDR3nt: TGTGCCAGCTCATCCCTTGACGGGGGCCCTACCACAGATACGCAGTATTTT; CDR3aa: CASSSLDGGPTTDTQYF
d_gene: NA; j_gene: TRBJ1-1; abundance: NA; v_gene: TRBV11-2; CDR3nt: TGTGCCAGCGTCCCAGGGTGGGACACTGAAGCTTTCTTT; CDR3aa: CASVPGWDTEAFF
d_gene: TRBD1; j_gene: TRBJ1-2; abundance: few; v_gene: TRBV2; CDR3nt: TGTGCCAGCAGCTTGAATCTACAGGGGGCGGATGGCTACACCTTC; CDR3aa: CASSLNLQGADGYTF
d_gene: TRBD1; j_gene: TRBJ2-7; abundance: few; v_gene: TRBV25-1; CDR3nt: TGTGCCAGCAGTGATAGCGGACAGGGGGCCGCCCACGAGCAGTACTTC; CDR3aa: CASSDSGQGAAHEQYF
d_gene: NA; j_gene: TRBJ2-1; abundance: few; v_gene: TRBV9; CDR3nt: TGTGCCAGCAGCGTAGACCTGACTACTTACTCCTACAATGAGCAGTTCTTC; CDR3aa: CASSVDLTTYSYNEQFF
d_gene: NA; j_gene: TRBJ1-2; abundance: NA; v_gene: TRBV2; CDR3nt: TGTGCCAGCACAGGGCAGGTCTTACCACTGTACGGCTACACCTTC; CDR3aa: CASTGQVLPLYGYTF
d_gene: NA; j_gene: TRBJ2-3; abundance: NA; v_gene: TRBV30; CDR3nt: TGTGCCTGGAGTGTACGGCAGACAGATACGCAGTATTTT; CDR3aa: CAWSVRQTDTQYF
d_gene: NA; j_gene: TRBJ1-5; abundance: NA; v_gene: TRBV6-5; CDR3nt: TGTGCCAGCAGTTGGTCGAGAGAGCAGCCCCAGCATTTT; CDR3aa: CASSWSREQPQHF
d_gene: NA; j_gene: TRBJ1-5; abundance: NA; v_gene: TRBV5-1; CDR3nt: TGCGCCAGCAGCGCCCAGGGGTATAGCAATCAGCCCCAGCATTTT; CDR3aa: CASSAQGYSNQPQHF
d_gene: NA; j_gene: TRBJ2-7; abundance: NA; v_gene: TRBV11-3; CDR3nt: TGTGCCAGCAGCTTACTCAGAAGCTACGAGCAGTACTTC; CDR3aa: CASSLLRSYEQYF
d_gene: NA; j_gene: TRBJ2-5; abundance: NA; v_gene: TRBV7-2; CDR3nt: TGTGCCAGCAGCAGAGACCAGGGTCGGGAGACCCAGTACTTC; CDR3aa: CASSRDQGRETQYF
d_gene: NA; j_gene: TRBJ2-2; abundance: NA; v_gene: TRBV6-5; CDR3nt: TGTGCCAGCAGTTTTCGGAGCAACACCGGGGAGCTGTTTTTT; CDR3aa: CASSFRSNTGELFF
d_gene: NA; j_gene: TRBJ2-7; abundance: few; v_gene: TRBV5-4; CDR3nt: TGTGCCAGCAGTCCAGACAGCTACTACGAGCAGTACTTC; CDR3aa: CASSPDSYYEQYF
d_gene: NA; j_gene: TRBJ2-7; abundance: NA; v_gene: TRBV7-2; CDR3nt: TGTGCCAGCAGCCTCCCTATTCTCAACGAGCAGTACTTC; CDR3aa: CASSLPILNEQYF
d_gene: NA; j_gene: TRBJ1-5; abundance: NA; v_gene: TRBV5-1; CDR3nt: TGCGCCAGCAGCTTGGTAGCTGGGAATGACCAGCCCCAGCATTTT; CDR3aa: CASSLVAGNDQPQHF
d_gene: NA; j_gene: TRBJ2-5; abundance: few; v_gene: TRBV7-2; CDR3nt: TGTGCCAGCAGCTTAGCCAGGGTCCAAGAGACCCAGTACTTC; CDR3aa: CASSLARVQETQYF
d_gene: NA; j_gene: TRBJ2-7; abundance: few; v_gene: TRBV19; CDR3nt: TGTGCCAGTAGTAAGGGACGTTCTTTGGGAGAGCAGTACTTC; CDR3aa: CASSKGRSLGEQYF
d_gene: NA; j_gene: TRBJ2-7; abundance: few; v_gene: TRBV19; CDR3nt: TGTGCCAGTAGTATCCAAATAAACTACGAGCAGTACTTC; CDR3aa: CASSIQINYEQYF
d_gene: TRBD2; j_gene: TRBJ2-1; abundance: few; v_gene: TRBV7-9; CDR3nt: TGTGCCAGCAGCCCGGGACTAGCGGGGGGTGGTGAGCAGTTCTTC; CDR3aa: CASSPGLAGGGEQFF
d_gene: NA; j_gene: TRBJ2-7; abundance: NA; v_gene: TRBV9; CDR3nt: TGTGCCAGCAGCGTAGACGTCGGGGTAGCACCTTACGAGCAGTACTTC; CDR3aa: CASSVDVGVAPYEQYF
d_gene: NA; j_gene: TRBJ2-2; abundance: NA; v_gene: TRBV7-3; CDR3nt: TGTGCCAGCAGCTTGAACAGGGACACCGGGGAGCTGTTTTTT; CDR3aa: CASSLNRDTGELFF
d_gene: NA; j_gene: TRBJ1-1; abundance: few; v_gene: TRBV6-4; CDR3nt: TGTGCCAGCAGTGGGGAGGCGAACACTGAAGCTTTCTTT; CDR3aa: CASSGEANTEAFF
d_gene: TRBD2; j_gene: TRBJ2-1; abundance: few; v_gene: TRBV2; CDR3nt: TGTGCCAGCACCCAGCGGGGGTACTACAATGAGCAGTTCTTC; CDR3aa: CASTQRGYYNEQFF
d_gene: TRBD1; j_gene: TRBJ2-4; abundance: NA; v_gene: TRBV7-2; CDR3nt: TGTGCCAGCAGCCTGGGACAGCAAAACATTCAGTACTTC; CDR3aa: CASSLGQQNIQYF
d_gene: NA; j_gene: TRBJ1-1; abundance: NA; v_gene: TRBV18; CDR3nt: TGTGCCAGCTCACCTTGGGAGGATGAAGCTTTCTTT; CDR3aa: CASSPWEDEAFF
d_gene: NA; j_gene: TRBJ2-5; abundance: NA; v_gene: TRBV29-1; CDR3nt: TGCAGCGCCGGACAGTCTCAAGAGACCCAGTACTTC; CDR3aa: CSAGQSQETQYF